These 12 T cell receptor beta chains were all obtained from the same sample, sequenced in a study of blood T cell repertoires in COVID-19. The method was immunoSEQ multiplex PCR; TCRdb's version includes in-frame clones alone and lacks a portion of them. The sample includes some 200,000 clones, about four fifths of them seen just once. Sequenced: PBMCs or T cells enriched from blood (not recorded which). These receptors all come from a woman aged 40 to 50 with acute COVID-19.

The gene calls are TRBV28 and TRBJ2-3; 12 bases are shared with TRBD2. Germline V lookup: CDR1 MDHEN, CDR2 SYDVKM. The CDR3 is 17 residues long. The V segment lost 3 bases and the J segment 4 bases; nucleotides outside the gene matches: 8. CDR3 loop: CASSLGRLAGAPDTQYF. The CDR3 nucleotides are TGTGCCAGCAGTTTGGGTAGACTAGCGGGAGCTCCAGATACGCAGTATTTT.

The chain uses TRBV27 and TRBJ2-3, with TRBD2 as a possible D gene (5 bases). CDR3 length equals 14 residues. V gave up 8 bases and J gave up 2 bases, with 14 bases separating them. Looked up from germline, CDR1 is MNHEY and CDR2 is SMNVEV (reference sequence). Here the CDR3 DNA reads TGTGCCAGCTCCGTGAGGACTCACACAGATACGCAGTATTTT. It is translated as CASSVRTHTDTQYF.

CDR3 DNA: TGTGCCACCGCGGGACCCCGGTACAATGAGCAGTTCTTC. Translating it yields CATAGPRYNEQFF. This rearrangement joins TRBV25-1 to TRBJ2-1, with TRBD2 as a possible D gene (6 bases). Per the germline V gene, CDR1 is MGHDK and CDR2 is SYGVNS. The ends were cut back, 10 bases at V and 4 bases at J, with 14 bases in the middle. The CDR3 is 13 residues long.

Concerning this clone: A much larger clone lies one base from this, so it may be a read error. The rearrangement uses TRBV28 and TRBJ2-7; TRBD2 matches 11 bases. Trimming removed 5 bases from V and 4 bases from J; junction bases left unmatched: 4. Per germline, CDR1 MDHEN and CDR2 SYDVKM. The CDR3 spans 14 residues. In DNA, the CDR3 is TGTGCCAGCAGTCCGGGACTAGCGGATTACGAGCAGTACTTC. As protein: CASSPGLADYEQYF.

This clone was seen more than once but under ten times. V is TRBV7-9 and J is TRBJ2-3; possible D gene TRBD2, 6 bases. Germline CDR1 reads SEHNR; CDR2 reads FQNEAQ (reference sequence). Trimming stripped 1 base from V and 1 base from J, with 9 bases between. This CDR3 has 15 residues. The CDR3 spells CASSLEGTGTDTQYF. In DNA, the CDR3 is TGTGCCAGCAGCTTAGAAGGGACTGGCACAGATACGCAGTATTTT.

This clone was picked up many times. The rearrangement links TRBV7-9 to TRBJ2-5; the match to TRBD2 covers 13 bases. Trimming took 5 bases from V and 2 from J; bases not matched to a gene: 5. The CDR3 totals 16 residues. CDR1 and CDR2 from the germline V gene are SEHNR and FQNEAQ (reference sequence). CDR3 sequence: CASSLGLAGSQETQYF. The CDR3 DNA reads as TGTGCCAGCAGCCTGGGACTAGCGGGATCGCAAGAGACCCAGTACTTC.

The chain's CDR3 is CASSGRASTNEKLFF. CDR3 bases: TGCGCCAGCAGCGGGAGAGCTTCAACTAATGAAAAACTGTTTTTT. J is TRBJ1-4 and V is TRBV5-1; no firm D call. There are 15 residues in the CDR3. V was clipped by 4 bases and J by 0 bases, with 10 bases between them. Germline assignment: CDR1 SGHRS and CDR2 YFSETQ. Full variable domain (outside the CDR3, taken from reference TRBV5-1 and TRBJ1-4): KAGVTQTPRYLIKTRGQQVTLSCSPISGHRSVSWYQQTPGQGLQFLFEYFSETQRNKGNFPGRFSGRQFSNSRSEMNVSTLELGDSALYLCASSGRASTNEKLFFGSGTQLSVL.

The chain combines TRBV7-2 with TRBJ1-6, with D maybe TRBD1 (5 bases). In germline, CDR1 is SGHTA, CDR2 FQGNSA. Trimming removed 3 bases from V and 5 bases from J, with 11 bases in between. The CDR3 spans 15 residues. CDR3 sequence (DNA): TGTGCCAGCAGCTTTCAGGGAGGGGATAATTCACCCCTCCACTTT. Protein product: CASSFQGGDNSPLHF.

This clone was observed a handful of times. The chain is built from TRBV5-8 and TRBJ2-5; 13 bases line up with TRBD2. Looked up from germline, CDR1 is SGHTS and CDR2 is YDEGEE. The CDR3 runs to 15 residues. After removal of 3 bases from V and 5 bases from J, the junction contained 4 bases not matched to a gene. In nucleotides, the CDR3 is TGTGCCAGCAGCTCCGGACTAGCGGGGGCCGAGACCCAGTACTTC. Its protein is CASSSGLAGAETQYF.

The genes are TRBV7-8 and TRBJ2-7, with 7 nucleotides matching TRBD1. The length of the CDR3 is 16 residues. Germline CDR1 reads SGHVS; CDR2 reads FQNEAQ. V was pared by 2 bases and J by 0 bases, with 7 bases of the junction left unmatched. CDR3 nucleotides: TGTGCCAGCAGCTTAAAGGTGGGACAGCGCTCCTACGAGCAGTACTTC. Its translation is CASSLKVGQRSYEQYF.

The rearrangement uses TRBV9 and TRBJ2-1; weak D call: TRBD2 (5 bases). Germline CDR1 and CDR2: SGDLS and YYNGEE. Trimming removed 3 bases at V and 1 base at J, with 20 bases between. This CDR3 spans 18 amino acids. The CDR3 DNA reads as TGTGCCAGCAGCGCGGATCCGGGGAGAATTATTTCCTACAATGAGCAGTTCTTC. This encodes CASSADPGRIISYNEQFF.

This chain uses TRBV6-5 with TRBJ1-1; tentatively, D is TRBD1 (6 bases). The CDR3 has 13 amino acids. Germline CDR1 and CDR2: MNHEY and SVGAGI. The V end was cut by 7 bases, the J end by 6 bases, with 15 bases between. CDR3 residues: CASNQGLGAEAFF. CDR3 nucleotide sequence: TGTGCCAGCAATCAGGGGCTGGGCGCTGAAGCTTTCTTT.